These 6 T cell receptor beta chains share one sample of origin, sequenced in a study of identical twins. Each CDR3 protein gets one entry after TCRdb re-called the 5' RACE reads with MiXCR. Among about 490,000 distinct CDR3 sequences, around 15% were seen once, and the ten largest hold less than 0.5%. These same records also appear under a second study, on yellow fever vaccine responses in identical twins.

Sequenced input: CD4+ T cells sorted from blood. The receptors derive from a woman aged 18-35 years in good health.

This clonotype was counted between two and nine times. This chain links TRBV18 with TRBJ2-2; D remains ambiguous. The ends were cut back, 0 bases at V and 6 bases at J, with 11 bases in the middle. The germline CDR1 and CDR2 sequences are KGHSH and LQKENI. The CDR3 contains 15 residues. The CDR3 region is CASSPPAAGPGELFF. The CDR3 DNA follows: TGTGCCAGCTCACCACCCGCCGCTGGCCCCGGGGAGCTGTTTTTT.

This clonotype was seen a few times. The genes are TRBV7-2 and TRBJ2-3; unclear D gene. Germline V gene sequence: CDR1 SGHTA, CDR2 FQGNSA. The V end was cut by 4 bases, the J end by 2 bases, with 7 bases between. The length of the CDR3 is 13 residues. The CDR3 nucleotides are TGTGCCAGCAGCTCCTCCTACACAGATACGCAGTATTTT. Translation gives CASSSSYTDTQYF.

In its sample, this clonotype was seen a few times. The chain has TRBV7-9 and TRBJ2-1; tentatively, D is TRBD2 (5 bases). The germline V gene encodes CDR1 SEHNR and CDR2 FQNEAQ (reference sequence). This CDR3 is built from 14 residues. V lost 2 bases and J 5 bases, leaving 10 bases between the germline ends. CDR3 amino acids: CASSLTETNNEQFF. CDR3 nucleotide sequence: TGTGCCAGCAGCTTAACCGAGACTAACAATGAGCAGTTCTTC.

This clonotype was counted a few times. This chain joins TRBV20-1 and TRBJ2-3; 9 bases are a match to TRBD2. Trimming took 6 bases from V and 5 from J; bases not matched to a gene: 6. The germline CDR1 and CDR2 sequences are DFQATT and SNEGSKA (reference sequence). This CDR3 is 13 amino acids long. The CDR3, as DNA: TGCAGTGCCTTAGCGGGGGCCCGAGATACGCAGTATTTT. Amino acid sequence: CSALAGARDTQYF.

This clonotype has a handful of counts. The chain joins TRBV6-2 or TRBV6-3 to TRBJ2-1; the match to TRBD2 covers 9 bases. V shed 6 bases and J 6 bases; nucleotides not matched to a gene: 3. Germline lookup yields CDR1 MNHEY and CDR2 SVGEGT. The CDR3 sequence is 13 residues long. CDR3 protein: CASRGRGGNEQFF. In DNA, the CDR3 is TGTGCCAGCAGGGGGCGGGGGGGCAATGAGCAGTTCTTC.

The chain is built from TRBV12-3 or TRBV12-4 and TRBJ2-6, with 12 nucleotides matching TRBD1. The length of the CDR3 is 19 residues. Trimming removed 3 bases from V and 0 bases from J; junction bases left unmatched: 6. The CDR3 DNA reads as TGTGCCAGCAGTTTCGGGACAGGGGGCTCCCACTCTGGGGCCAACGTCCTGACTTTC. Translation: CASSFGTGGSHSGANVLTF.